This T cell receptor (beta chain) is drawn from a study of tumor-infiltrating lymphocytes in localized non-small cell lung cancer (dated by TCRdb to the early 2020s). With regard to the full study: Several histologies were represented in the cohort, which also included both smokers and never-smokers as well as patients whose samples were collected after neoadjuvant chemotherapy. The overall ICON cohort comprised 150 or so surgical patients with localized non-small cell lung cancer whose tumors were resected. The paired tumor versus uninvolved lung comparison of immunoSEQ T-cell fraction included 55 patients. Alongside flow cytometry, multiplex immunofluorescence, RNA-seq, exome sequencing and proteomics, TCR sequencing was applied to the same patients as one of several integrated assays. From each patient came resected tumor tissue plus uninvolved lung tissue from that same patient, and the uninvolved lung tissue was described as non-adjacent to the tumor. Results the study describes overall, beyond this receptor: Because different assays used different pieces of the same tissue, technical variation could not be distinguished from intratumor heterogeneity. TCR-derived T-cell fraction did not differ between the flow cytometry-defined immunotypes IM1 (good prognosis) and IM2 (poor prognosis). Recurrence-free survival showed no association with tumor T-cell fraction measured by TCR sequencing (p = 0.61). Higher T cell infiltration in tumors than in uninvolved lung tissue was supported by TCRbeta sequencing, consistent with immunofluorescence CD3 counts. Assay coverage varied across patients depending on available tissue quantity, so only a subset of the cohort had TCR sequencing.

Enrollment in ICON was initiated in early 2016, and the last patient was enrolled in September 2018. A subcohort of some 77 patients provided fresh tumor and matched uninvolved tissue for in-depth immune analyses, with TCR sequencing among those analyses. DNA isolated from bulk tissue, without cell sorting, was used for TCR sequencing. The T-cell fraction in tumor and uninvolved lung tissue was provided by TCR sequencing with the immunoSEQ assay. In the source study's methods: In the survival analysis, patients were divided into a high T-cell fraction group (upper tertile) and a low T-cell fraction group (lower two tertiles), and the two groups were compared using a log-rank test. A signed-rank test was used to check for differences in T-cell fraction between paired tumor and uninvolved lung. The table was pulled from immuneACCESS by TCRdb, which kept in-frame rearrangements only. Such tables lose some clones; where checked, under half of the loss comes from unresolved V genes, and the rest has no known cause. The V and J calls and clone size are taken from that table; D and trimming were inferred from the DNA. The sample profile shows around 17,000 clones; roughly 40% of them were found once. Of the sample, approximately 15% falls within the top ten clones.

A note on this clone: No cognate antigen has been identified for it. It has no much larger one-base neighbor in the sample; base qualities were not kept.

CDR1 and CDR2 were assigned from the germline V gene as MDHEN and SYDVKM. V lost 6 bases and J lost 2 bases; the stretch between them is 5 bases long. The cysteine opens and the phenylalanine closes a CDR3 of 11 amino acids. Of the read, only the CDR3 DNA is kept; its 33 bases are in frame from base 1. The chain joins TRBV28 to TRBJ2-7; there is no confident call for the D gene. This receptor was taken from a human donor with non-small cell lung cancer. Sequencing was carried out using lung tumor tissue. The CDR3 corresponds to CASSQTYEQYF. The bases are TGTGCCAGCAGCCAAACCTACGAGCAGTACTTC.